Below, 14 T cell receptor beta chains from the same sample are listed, as sequenced in a study of shared clonotypes between healthy human individuals. Sequenced by immunoSEQ multiplex PCR; TCRdb stores in-frame clones only, minus some. The sample gives under 2,500,000 clones, approximately 94% of which show up once; around 0.13% is in the top ten. Sequenced sample: naive CD4+ T cells sorted from blood. Subset given: CD45RA+ positively selected. The source of these receptors is a young man in good health.

The chain links TRBV5-1 to TRBJ2-7; TRBD2 aligns across 8 bases. The CDR3 spans 15 residues. J lost 2 bases, V lost 5 bases, and 9 bases had no gene match. CDR1 is SGHRS and CDR2 is YFSETQ in the germline V gene. The CDR3 loop reads CASRRISGATYEQYF. CDR3 nucleotides: TGCGCCAGCAGACGTATTAGCGGGGCAACCTACGAGCAGTACTTC. The full variable domain, its missing parts supplied by reference TRBV5-1 and TRBJ2-7, is KAGVTQTPRYLIKTRGQQVTLSCSPISGHRSVSWYQQTPGQGLQFLFEYFSETQRNKGNFPGRFSGRQFSNSRSEMNVSTLELGDSALYLCASRRISGATYEQYFGPGTRLTVT.

V usage is TRBV7-2 and J usage is TRBJ2-7; 11 bases are shared with TRBD2. This CDR3 has 17 amino acids. Germline V CDR1 and CDR2: SGHTA, FQGNSA. Unmatched junction bases numbered 13, after V lost 2 bases and J lost 7 bases. The CDR3 DNA is TGTGCCAGCAGCTTAAATTCGCGACTAGCGGGGCCTGGGGAGCAGTACTTC. This translates into CASSLNSRLAGPGEQYF.

The rearrangement joins TRBV7-3 to TRBJ2-3; perhaps D is TRBD1 or TRBD2 (5 bases each). CDR1 and CDR2 (germline): SGHTA, FQGTGA. The CDR3 has 16 residues. The germline V and J ends were trimmed by 2 bases and 1 base, with 13 bases remaining between them. The CDR3 spells CASSLYGGEGTDTQYF. The CDR3 DNA is TGTGCCAGCAGCTTATATGGGGGAGAGGGCACAGATACGCAGTATTTT. Complete variable domain (other parts from reference TRBV7-3 and TRBJ2-3): GAGVSQTPSNKVTEKGKYVELRCDPISGHTALYWYRQSLGQGPEFLIYFQGTGAADDSGLPNDRFFAVRPEGSVSTLKIQRTERGDSAVYLCASSLYGGEGTDTQYFGPGTRLTVL.

In its sample, this clone was seen once. The rearrangement links TRBV7-3 to TRBJ2-3, with TRBD2 as a possible D gene (6 bases). V was trimmed by 8 bases and J by 10 bases, leaving 16 bases between them. Germline V gives CDR1 SGHTA, CDR2 FQGTGA. The CDR3 has 12 amino acids. CDR3 DNA sequence: TGTGCCAGCCAAAAACTGGGGGAGGCGCAGTATTTT. It is translated as CASQKLGEAQYF.

The CDR3 loop is CATSRDRGQVNEKLFF. For the CDR3, the DNA is TGTGCCACCAGCAGAGATCGCGGACAGGTTAATGAAAAACTGTTTTTT. J is TRBJ1-4 and V is TRBV15; 7 bases are a match to TRBD1. Germline-derived CDR1 and CDR2 are LNHNV and YYDKDF (reference sequence). V was clipped by 0 bases and J by 4 bases; unmatched bases: 5. The CDR3 length is 16 residues.

The chain employs TRBV20-1 and TRBJ1-1, with D possibly being TRBD1 (6 bases). Germline lookup yields CDR1 DFQATT and CDR2 SNEGSKA (reference sequence). There are 11 residues in the CDR3. Deletions cut 6 bases from V and 6 bases from J, with 11 bases between. The CDR3 here is CSANRVPEAFF. CDR3 in DNA: TGCAGTGCAAACAGGGTACCTGAAGCTTTCTTT.

The genes are TRBV30 and TRBJ2-7; D possibly corresponds to TRBD2 (6 bases). V was trimmed by 1 base and J by 7 bases, leaving 8 bases between them. This CDR3 comprises 11 residues. CDR1 is GTSNPN and CDR2 is SVGIG in the germline V gene (reference sequence). CDR3 DNA sequence: TGTGCCTGGAGTGAAGGGAGGGAGCAGTACTTC. Translating it yields CAWSEGREQYF. The variable domain in full, with the rest retrieved from reference TRBV30 and TRBJ2-7, is SQTIHQWPATLVQPVGSPLSLECTVEGTSNPNLYWYRQAAGRGLQLLFYSVGIGQISSEVPQNLSASRPQDRQFILSSKKLLLSDSGFYLCAWSEGREQYFGPGTRLTVT.

As to this clone: The limits of the CDR3 on the DNA are not certain, so only TCRdb's listed CDR3 is given. V and J are TRBV21-1 and TRBJ1-2; the table's D call of TRBD1 was not tested on the DNA. TRBV21-1 has pseudogene status. Including both end residues, the CDR3 is 17 amino acids long. CDR3 region: CASSKVGQGINLHGYTF.

The chain joins TRBV13 to TRBJ2-5; D is unresolved. The V end lost 2 bases, the J end lost 5 bases, and 12 bases lay between the germline ends. The CDR3 is 14 amino acids. Germline CDR1 and CDR2: PRHDT and FYEKMQ (reference sequence). CDR3 loop: CASSLRKSRETQYF. The CDR3 nucleotides are TGTGCCAGCAGCTTACGCAAGAGCCGGGAGACCCAGTACTTC.

Here the CDR3 DNA reads TGTGCCAGTAGTATATTTTGGGGGAAAGAGACCCAGTACTTC. Amino acid sequence: CASSIFWGKETQYF. The V and J genes are TRBV19 and TRBJ2-5, with D perhaps given as TRBD1 or TRBD2 (5 bases each). Per the germline V gene, CDR1 is LNHDA and CDR2 is SQIVND (reference sequence). V shed 2 bases and J shed 3 bases, with 10 bases lying between them. The CDR3 runs to 14 residues.

This chain links TRBV18 with TRBJ1-2, with 10 bases lining up with TRBD1. The CDR3 covers 12 residues. Germline V gives CDR1 KGHSH, CDR2 LQKENI. V lost 3 bases, J lost 10 bases, and 2 bases stayed unmatched. The CDR3 loop reads CASSPGQGIYTF. CDR3 bases: TGTGCCAGCTCACCGGGACAGGGGATCTACACCTTC.

This chain links TRBV7-2 with TRBJ2-1, with D possibly matching TRBD2 (6 bases). The V gene's germline CDR1 is SGHTA and CDR2 FQGNSA. The CDR3 is made up of 18 amino acids. The V end lost 1 base, the J end lost 0 bases, and 16 bases lay between the germline ends. CDR3 coding DNA: TGTGCCAGCAGCTTAGACTCCGGGACTTCCCTCTCCTACAATGAGCAGTTCTTC. Translation gives CASSLDSGTSLSYNEQFF.

This chain links TRBV18 with TRBJ2-7, with TRBD1 as a possible D gene (5 bases). This CDR3 region has 16 residues. In germline, CDR1 is KGHSH, CDR2 LQKENI. V lost 0 bases and J lost 0, with 12 bases in between. CDR3: CASSPPSGISSYEQYF. The CDR3 bases are TGTGCCAGCTCACCACCGTCAGGGATTAGCTCCTACGAGCAGTACTTC. The variable domain in full, with the rest retrieved from reference TRBV18 and TRBJ2-7, is NAGVMQNPRHLVRRRGQEARLRCSPMKGHSHVYWYRQLPEEGLKFMVYLQKENIIDESGMPKERFSAEFPKEGPSILRIQQVVRGDSAAYFCASSPPSGISSYEQYFGPGTRLTVT.

The rearrangement joins TRBV6-1 to TRBJ2-7; 9 positions match TRBD1. Trimming took 5 bases from V and 5 from J; bases not matched to a gene: 10. CDR1 and CDR2 from the germline V gene are MNHNS and SASEGT. The CDR3 is 15 amino acids. CDR3 protein: CASSFHRGQSDEQYF. Here the CDR3 DNA reads TGTGCCAGCAGTTTCCACAGGGGGCAGTCAGACGAGCAGTACTTC.